The 18 T cell receptor beta chains given below trace back to one sample, sequenced in a study of early T cells in non-severe SARS-CoV-2 infection. TCRdb called the 5' RACE reads again in MiXCR, with one record for every CDR3 protein. This table has roughly 17,000 distinct CDR3 sequences, more than 5% appearing once. Sample: whole blood. The receptor set was obtained from an adult who was a healthcare worker with PCR-confirmed SARS-CoV-2 infection or an uninfected control (not recorded which).

The chain recombines TRBV20-1 with TRBJ2-7, with 11 bases matching TRBD2. There are 14 residues in the CDR3. V gave up 5 bases and J gave up 4 bases; unmatched junction bases: 7. Germline CDR1 reads DFQATT; CDR2 reads SNEGSKA (reference sequence). In nucleotides, the CDR3 is TGCAGTGCTTCTAGCGGGAGGTATAAATACGAGCAGTACTTC. Its translation is CSASSGRYKYEQYF.

This clonotype was detected ten times or more. The V and J genes are TRBV30 and TRBJ2-7; D gene ambiguous. This CDR3 contains 13 residues. V was trimmed by 2 bases and J by 9 bases, leaving 17 bases between them. Germline-derived CDR1 and CDR2 are GTSNPN and SVGIG (reference sequence). The CDR3 bases are TGTGCCTGGAGTCGTAAGGGATCGGAACCGCAGTACTTC. This encodes CAWSRKGSEPQYF.

By share, this clonotype ranks as medium-sized (0.01 to 0.1%). The rearrangement joins TRBV12-3 or TRBV12-4 to TRBJ2-5; D call uncertain. Between the trimmed V and J ends, which lost 4 bases and 6 bases, there was a span of 9 bases. This CDR3 contains 12 residues. Here the CDR3 reads CASSSERKTQYF. The CDR3 DNA reads TGTGCCAGCAGTTCTGAGAGAAAGACCCAGTACTTC.

The V call is TRBV6-1, the J call TRBJ2-5; weak D call: TRBD2 (5 bases). Trimming stripped 3 bases from V and 5 bases from J, with 13 bases between. CDR1 and CDR2 (germline): MNHNS, SASEGT. This CDR3 region has 14 residues. Written as DNA, the CDR3 is TGTGCCAGCAGTGAGAGGACGGGGTATGAGACCCAGTACTTC. Translating it yields CASSERTGYETQYF.

V is TRBV28 and J is TRBJ2-5; weak D call: TRBD1 (6 bases). The CDR3 totals 15 residues. Trimming took off 6 bases at V and 2 bases at J, with 16 bases between the two ends. The germline gives CDR1 MDHEN, CDR2 SYDVKM. DNA for the CDR3: TGTGCCAGCAGCCGGGCAGGGGCGGCTCAAGAGACCCAGTACTTC. As protein: CASSRAGAAQETQYF.

This clonotype was seen at least ten times. The chain carries TRBV19 and TRBJ1-4; 9 bases fit TRBD1. The CDR3 sequence is 14 residues long. Germline V CDR1 and CDR2: LNHDA, SQIVND (reference sequence). The ends lost 3 bases at V and 10 bases at J; junction bases unmatched: 6. The CDR3 region has the DNA TGTGCCAGTAGTATTAAGACAGGGGGAGGAAAACTGTTTTTT. Residues: CASSIKTGGGKLFF.

A few counts support this clonotype. This chain uses TRBV5-4 with TRBJ1-1, with 7 bases matching TRBD1. Germline V CDR1 and CDR2: SGHNT, YYREEE (reference sequence). The CDR3 is 15 amino acids. The V segment lost 2 bases and the J segment 6 bases; nucleotides outside the gene matches: 10. As DNA, the CDR3 is TGTGCCAGCAGCTTTCCCCGACAGGGCGGCGCTGAAGCTTTCTTT. Residues: CASSFPRQGGAEAFF.

By share, this clonotype ranks as medium-sized. V usage is TRBV3-1 and J usage is TRBJ2-3, with D perhaps TRBD2 (6 bases). CDR3 size: 14 residues. V was pared by 3 bases and J by 2 bases, with 9 bases between. The germline V gene has CDR1 LGHDT and CDR2 YNNKEL (reference sequence). CDR3: CASSQRGPTDTQYF. DNA of the CDR3: TGTGCCAGCAGCCAGCGGGGACCCACAGATACGCAGTATTTT.

In its sample, this clonotype was seen many times. The chain is built from TRBV20-1 and TRBJ2-1; D is ambiguous. Trimming left V 3 bases short and J 12 bases short, with 6 bases between. Germline-derived CDR1 and CDR2 are DFQATT and SNEGSKA (reference sequence). CDR3 length equals 9 residues. DNA of the CDR3: TGCAGTGCTAGCAGAGGGCAGTTCTTC. Amino acids: CSASRGQFF.

This clonotype occurred many times. The chain combines TRBV6-2 or TRBV6-3 with TRBJ2-1; 8 nucleotides match TRBD2. The J segment lost 4 bases and the V segment lost 7 bases, leaving 12 bases of the junction unmatched. Germline assignment: CDR1 MNHEY and CDR2 SVGEGT. This CDR3 comprises 16 residues. The CDR3 protein is CASTLSGNGPYNEQFF. CDR3 nucleotides: TGTGCCAGCACCCTTAGCGGGAACGGCCCATACAATGAGCAGTTCTTC.

This clonotype appeared many times. The genes are TRBV19 and TRBJ2-5, with D unresolved. CDR1 and CDR2 from the germline V gene are LNHDA and SQIVND (reference sequence). This CDR3 is built from 13 residues. V was trimmed by 3 bases and J by 4 bases, leaving 9 bases between them. The CDR3 here is CASSITSGETQYF. The DNA of the CDR3 is TGTGCCAGTAGTATCACATCCGGAGAGACCCAGTACTTC.

Judged by abundance, this clonotype is medium-sized. The rearrangement links TRBV27 to TRBJ1-1; tentative D call: TRBD1 (5 bases). V shed 7 bases and J shed 1 base, with 13 bases lying between them. This CDR3 spans 14 amino acids. Germline V CDR1 and CDR2: MNHEY, SMNVEV (reference sequence). The CDR3 reads CASTLTAKNTEAFF. DNA of the CDR3: TGTGCCAGCACCTTGACAGCGAAGAACACTGAAGCTTTCTTT.

This clonotype was detected a few times. CDR3 region: CASSRRQYNGYTF. The CDR3, as DNA: TGTGCCAGCAGCCGCCGACAGTATAATGGCTACACCTTC. The chain joins TRBV7-8 to TRBJ1-2, with D maybe TRBD1 (5 bases). With 5 bases removed from V and 6 bases from J, the gap between germline ends came to 13 bases. CDR1 is SGHVS and CDR2 is FQNEAQ in the germline V gene. The CDR3 is 13 residues long.

The chain joins TRBV28 to TRBJ1-1, with 9 bases identical to TRBD1. With V trimmed by 9 bases and J by 6 bases, 11 bases remained unmatched. Germline loops: CDR1 MDHEN, CDR2 SYDVKM. This CDR3 has 14 residues. This CDR3 is CASITGGTAPEAFF. CDR3 nucleotide sequence: TGTGCCAGTATCACAGGGGGCACTGCACCTGAAGCTTTCTTT.

This clonotype was seen a handful of times. The V and J genes are TRBV11-1 and TRBJ1-1; TRBD1 is a possible D gene (5 bases). This CDR3 is built from 14 residues. Looked up from germline, CDR1 is SGHAT and CDR2 is FQDESV (reference sequence). Deletions cut 3 bases from V and 4 bases from J, with 12 bases between. The CDR3 nucleotides read TGTGCCAGCAGCTTTGCAGGCGGGGGCACTGAAGCTTTCTTT. Encoded protein: CASSFAGGGTEAFF.

The table lists this clonotype with many counts. The chain is built from TRBV24-1 and TRBJ2-2, with D possibly matching TRBD1 (5 bases). The germline V gene has CDR1 KGHDR and CDR2 SFDVKD. The length of the CDR3 is 14 residues. The germline V and J ends were trimmed by 1 base and 3 bases, with 5 bases remaining between them. The CDR3 is CATSDFRDTGELFF. CDR3 coding DNA: TGTGCCACCAGTGATTTCAGGGACACCGGGGAGCTGTTTTTT.

This clonotype showed up many times. The CDR3 loop is CSAREAAGIPDTQYF. The CDR3 DNA is TGCAGTGCTAGAGAAGCGGCAGGGATTCCAGATACGCAGTATTTT. The genes are TRBV20-1 and TRBJ2-3; either TRBD1 or TRBD2 may fit D (5 bases each). There are 15 residues in the CDR3. Trimming took 0 bases from V and 4 from J, leaving 14 bases between them. Germline V gene data show CDR1 as DFQATT and CDR2 as SNEGSKA (reference sequence).

This clonotype has a count of ten or more. The chain links TRBV28 to TRBJ1-2; 7 bases agree with TRBD1. The length of the CDR3 is 14 residues. Germline CDR1 is MDHEN and CDR2 is SYDVKM. Trimming removed 5 bases from V and 7 bases from J; junction bases left unmatched: 10. In DNA, the CDR3 is TGTGCCAGCAGTGTAACAGGGGCAGAGGGTGGCTACACCTTC. Amino acid sequence: CASSVTGAEGGYTF.